One T cell receptor beta chain is described in this entry. The antigen remains unidentified. The sample comes from a study of T cell responses to AZD1222 COVID-19 vaccine. The study, taken as a whole, reports: In all cases, repertoires were sampled only after the peak T cell response. Females outnumbered males among donors, who were mostly white British; clonal diversity was possibly underestimated. Vaccine-associated CD4 TCRs ranged over spike, dominating at 160-218 and 743-854. With two AZD1222 doses given, Spike-specific TCR breadth and depth both rose.

From germline, CDR1 is SGHRS and CDR2 YFSETQ. The length of the CDR3 is 15 residues. V was trimmed by 6 bases and J by 0 bases, leaving 13 bases between them. Here immunoSEQ multiplex PCR was the method, and the copy in TCRdb shows in-frame clones only, minus some. The sample shows roughly 200,000 clones, under 95% of them seen only once. This chain links TRBV5-1 with TRBJ2-1, with D perhaps matching TRBD2 (6 bases). The sample was peripheral blood, taken on day 0 of MenACWY control vaccination. The sequence came from an adult in good health. In DNA, the CDR3 is TGCGCCAGCAAGGTCGCCGGGAGCTCCTACAATGAGCAGTTCTTC. Protein product: CASKVAGSSYNEQFF.